These 5 T cell receptor beta chains came from one sample sequenced in a study of early T cells in non-severe SARS-CoV-2 infection. TCRdb recomputed calls from the 5' RACE reads with MiXCR, one row per CDR3 protein. The table includes more than 80,000 distinct CDR3 sequences, approximately 15% detected once. The sample comprised whole blood. The receptors were sampled from an adult who was a healthcare worker with PCR-confirmed SARS-CoV-2 infection or an uninfected control (not recorded which).

V is TRBV19 and J is TRBJ2-2; 7 bases map to TRBD1. The germline V gene encodes CDR1 LNHDA and CDR2 SQIVND (reference sequence). The CDR3 sequence is 15 residues long. The J segment lost 0 bases and the V segment lost 4 bases, leaving 2 bases of the junction unmatched. The CDR3 coding sequence is TGTGCCAGTAGTACCGGGACAGCGAACACCGGGGAGCTGTTTTTT. Amino acid sequence: CASSTGTANTGELFF.

This chain uses TRBV28 with TRBJ1-1, with TRBD1 matching 7 bases. V lost 4 bases and J lost 0; bases outside the gene matches: 11. Germline loops: CDR1 MDHEN, CDR2 SYDVKM. This CDR3 has 17 residues. CDR3 nucleotide sequence: TGTGCCAGCAGTTCGGTGGTCAGGGGGAGGATGAACACTGAAGCTTTCTTT. As protein: CASSSVVRGRMNTEAFF. Variable domain in full (rest from reference TRBV28 and TRBJ1-1): DVKVTQSSRYLVKRTGEKVFLECVQDMDHENMFWYRQDPGLGLRLIYFSYDVKMKEKGDIPEGYSVSREKKERFSLILESASTNQTSMYLCASSSVVRGRMNTEAFFGQGTRLTVV.

This clonotype turned up a few times. V usage is TRBV20-1 and J usage is TRBJ2-3; 10 positions agree with TRBD2. The junction had 15 bases not matched to a gene; V was cut back by 3 bases and J by 9 bases. CDR1 DFQATT and CDR2 SNEGSKA come from the germline V gene (reference sequence). CDR3 length: 16 amino acids. The DNA of the CDR3 is TGCAGTGCTAGTAAGCGGGAGGGCGGGAGTCTGGTGACGCAGTATTTT. Its protein is CSASKREGGSLVTQYF.

This clonotype was found a few times. Being one base from a much bigger clone, this may be a read error. The genes are TRBV7-9 and TRBJ2-2, with no clear D. V was shortened by 7 bases and J by 0 bases, with 3 bases between the two germline ends. This CDR3 has 12 amino acids. CDR1 is SEHNR, CDR2 FQNEAQ, per germline (reference sequence). CDR3: CASNPNTGELFF. For the CDR3, the DNA is TGTGCCAGCAACCCGAACACCGGGGAGCTGTTTTTT.

The chain couples TRBV12-3 or TRBV12-4 to TRBJ2-5; D is unclear. The germline V and J ends were trimmed by 1 base and 4 bases, with 7 bases remaining between them. The CDR3 runs 13 residues. The CDR3 region is CASSLEWGETQYF. DNA for the CDR3: TGTGCCAGCAGTTTAGAGTGGGGAGAGACCCAGTACTTC.